A selection of T cell receptor beta chains follows, all from one sample in a study of blood T cells in healthy people across ages. TCRdb re-derived calls from the 5' RACE reads in MiXCR, one entry per CDR3 protein. This sample has about 1,800,000 distinct CDR3 sequences; about 28% occur once, and the top ten carry 7% to 9%. The specimen sequenced was blood. The receptor source for this set is a woman under 40 in good health. Both conserved end residues are part of each CDR3.

j_gene: TRBJ2-3
v_gene: TRBV7-9
CDR3aa: CASTGWGDTQYF

j_gene: TRBJ2-5
v_gene: TRBV11-2
CDR3aa: CASSSSVSGTRPYGQYF

j_gene: TRBJ2-1
v_gene: TRBV10-3
CDR3aa: CAISRPQSSGPSYNEQFF

j_gene: TRBJ2-7
v_gene: TRBV6-1
CDR3aa: CASSEKVSWDRVAYEQYF

j_gene: TRBJ2-3
v_gene: TRBV18
CDR3aa: CAGAPGQDTDTQYF

j_gene: TRBJ2-3
v_gene: TRBV29-1
CDR3aa: CSVERPLTDTQYF

j_gene: TRBJ1-2
v_gene: TRBV19
CDR3aa: CASSTPRQGAWRGYTF

j_gene: TRBJ1-2
v_gene: TRBV9
CDR3aa: CASSVGEYYGYTF

j_gene: TRBJ1-3
v_gene: TRBV27
CDR3aa: CASSLMASGNTIYF

j_gene: TRBJ2-2
v_gene: TRBV29-1
CDR3aa: CSVVSGSYTGELFF

j_gene: TRBJ2-7
v_gene: TRBV20-1
CDR3aa: CSARDSRGPYEQYF

j_gene: TRBJ1-4
v_gene: TRBV6-6
CDR3aa: CATGPRDRDEKLFF

j_gene: TRBJ2-3
v_gene: TRBV12-3/TRBV12-4
CDR3aa: CASSSGTSGSTQYF

j_gene: TRBJ1-2
v_gene: TRBV29-1
CDR3aa: CCVGTVDPYGYTF

j_gene: TRBJ2-4
v_gene: TRBV11-2
CDR3aa: CASGVKDIQYF

j_gene: TRBJ2-3
v_gene: TRBV7-6
CDR3aa: CASSPGLAGNPSTDTQYF

j_gene: TRBJ1-1
v_gene: TRBV5-6
CDR3aa: CAGSFSGGAEAFF

j_gene: TRBJ1-2
v_gene: TRBV7-8
CDR3aa: CASSPLWGEGYTF

j_gene: TRBJ2-3
v_gene: TRBV5-1
CDR3aa: CASSYQGGTDTQYF

j_gene: TRBJ1-3
v_gene: TRBV6-5
CDR3aa: CASSLAGSGGYTIYF

j_gene: TRBJ2-1
v_gene: TRBV5-1
CDR3aa: CASSFTSGSVYNEQFF

j_gene: TRBJ2-7
v_gene: TRBV6-2/TRBV6-3
CDR3aa: CASSYSRLAREQYF

j_gene: TRBJ1-6
v_gene: TRBV28
CDR3aa: CASSYAGANSPLHF

j_gene: TRBJ2-5
v_gene: TRBV5-5
CDR3aa: CASSPGVGQRRETQYF

j_gene: TRBJ1-2
v_gene: TRBV20-1
CDR3aa: CSARDTTVPNYGYTF

j_gene: TRBJ2-6
v_gene: TRBV5-1
CDR3aa: CASSVRGDSGANVLTF

j_gene: TRBJ2-7
v_gene: TRBV28
CDR3aa: CASSLQGGLEYF

j_gene: TRBJ2-2
v_gene: TRBV5-6
CDR3aa: CASSLFYSGELFF

j_gene: TRBJ2-3
v_gene: TRBV9
CDR3aa: CASSVGGGIPRTQYF

j_gene: TRBJ2-5
v_gene: TRBV4-3
CDR3aa: CASSPQRASGLETQYF

j_gene: TRBJ2-7
v_gene: TRBV5-1
CDR3aa: CASSLIGGPSYEQYF

j_gene: TRBJ2-5
v_gene: TRBV3-1
CDR3aa: CASSQGLGSGFGETQYF

j_gene: TRBJ2-5
v_gene: TRBV12-3/TRBV12-4
CDR3aa: CACRPGTGGVQYF

j_gene: NA
v_gene: TRBV13
CDR3aa: CASSPSGESKETQYF

j_gene: TRBJ2-4
v_gene: TRBV25-1
CDR3aa: CASMDSGRAVDEQYF

j_gene: TRBJ2-1
v_gene: TRBV5-1
CDR3aa: CASTDGQGGRYNEQFF

j_gene: TRBJ2-7
v_gene: TRBV6-2/TRBV6-3
CDR3aa: CASTPWRGVYEQYF

j_gene: TRBJ2-3
v_gene: TRBV20-1
CDR3aa: CSAGVGGNTDTQYF

j_gene: TRBJ2-3
v_gene: TRBV20-1
CDR3aa: CSARDRTSGSVDTQYF

j_gene: TRBJ1-1
v_gene: TRBV6-6
CDR3aa: CASSSGQIEAFF

j_gene: TRBJ1-5
v_gene: TRBV5-6
CDR3aa: CASSLGGGQYNQPQHF

j_gene: TRBJ1-1
v_gene: TRBV29-1
CDR3aa: CSAPTGWGTEAFF

j_gene: TRBJ2-1
v_gene: TRBV7-9
CDR3aa: CASSLGRGREQFF

j_gene: TRBJ2-7
v_gene: TRBV19
CDR3aa: CASRKVGTGESAQYF

j_gene: TRBJ2-6
v_gene: TRBV25-1
CDR3aa: CASCPFGANVLTF

j_gene: TRBJ2-3
v_gene: TRBV28
CDR3aa: CATGSSSTDTQYF

j_gene: TRBJ2-1
v_gene: TRBV7-3
CDR3aa: CASSPPPERGSINEQFF

j_gene: TRBJ2-2
v_gene: TRBV5-1
CDR3aa: CASRPRPTSNTGELFF

j_gene: TRBJ1-1
v_gene: TRBV6-5
CDR3aa: CASRRTGALMNTEAFF

j_gene: TRBJ1-5
v_gene: TRBV6-5
CDR3aa: CASSSDRGGNQPQHF

j_gene: TRBJ2-1
v_gene: TRBV7-2
CDR3aa: CASSKGLAGNNEQFF

j_gene: TRBJ1-6
v_gene: TRBV20-1
CDR3aa: CSARAGQTNSPLHF

j_gene: TRBJ1-5
v_gene: TRBV6-6
CDR3aa: CASKGILEGDQPQHF

j_gene: TRBJ1-4
v_gene: TRBV5-1
CDR3aa: CASSLSGPRGEKLFF

j_gene: TRBJ2-3
v_gene: TRBV6-5
CDR3aa: CASSPERGTDTQYF